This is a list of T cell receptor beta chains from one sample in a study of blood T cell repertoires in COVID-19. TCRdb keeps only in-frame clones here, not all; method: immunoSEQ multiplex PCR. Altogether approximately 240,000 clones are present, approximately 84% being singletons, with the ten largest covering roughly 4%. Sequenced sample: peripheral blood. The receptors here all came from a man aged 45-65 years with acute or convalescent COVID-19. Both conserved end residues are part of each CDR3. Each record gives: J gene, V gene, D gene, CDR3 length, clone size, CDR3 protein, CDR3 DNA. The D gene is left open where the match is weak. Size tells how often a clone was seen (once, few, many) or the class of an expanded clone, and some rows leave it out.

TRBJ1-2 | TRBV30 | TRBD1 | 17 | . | CAWKVLGSARGINGYTF | TGTGCCTGGAAGGTCTTAGGGTCCGCCAGGGGGATCAATGGCTACACCTTC
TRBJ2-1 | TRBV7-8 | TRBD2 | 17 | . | CASSLETSGRAWDEQFF | TGTGCCAGCAGCTTAGAGACTAGCGGGAGGGCCTGGGATGAGCAGTTCTTC
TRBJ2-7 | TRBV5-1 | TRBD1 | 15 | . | CASSFRQGILYEQYF | TGCGCCAGCAGCTTCCGACAGGGGATTTTATACGAGCAGTACTTC
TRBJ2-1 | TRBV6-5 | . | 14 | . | CASSYSDLYNEQFF | TGTGCCAGCAGTTACTCGGACTTGTACAATGAGCAGTTCTTC
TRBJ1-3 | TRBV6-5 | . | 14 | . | CASRPSGSGNTIYF | TGTGCCAGCAGACCGTCAGGGTCTGGAAACACCATATATTTT
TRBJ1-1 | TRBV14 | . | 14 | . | CASSQKQGNTEAFF | TGTGCCAGCAGCCAAAAACAGGGGAACACTGAAGCTTTCTTT
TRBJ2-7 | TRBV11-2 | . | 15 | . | CASSHGLDYSYEQYF | TGTGCCAGCAGCCACGGACTCGATTATTCCTACGAGCAGTACTTC
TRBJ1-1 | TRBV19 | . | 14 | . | CASTPPWEPPEAFF | TGTGCCAGTACCCCGCCCTGGGAGCCTCCTGAAGCTTTCTTT
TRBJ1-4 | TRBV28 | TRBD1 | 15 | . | CASSYQGVTNEKLFF | TGTGCCAGCAGTTATCAGGGGGTAACTAATGAAAAACTGTTTTTT
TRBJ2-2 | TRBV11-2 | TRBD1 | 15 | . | CASNLQGANTGELFF | TGTGCCAGCAACTTACAGGGGGCGAACACCGGGGAGCTGTTTTTT
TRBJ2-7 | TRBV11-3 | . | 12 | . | CASSGGIDEQYF | TGTGCCAGCAGCGGGGGGATTGACGAGCAGTACTTC
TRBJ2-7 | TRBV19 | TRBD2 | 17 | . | CASRRSGTSGGAYEQYF | TGTGCCAGTAGGCGATCCGGGACTAGCGGGGGGGCCTACGAGCAGTACTTC
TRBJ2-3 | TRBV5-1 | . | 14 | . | CASSLVSSADTQYF | TGCGCCAGCAGCTTGGTGTCCTCCGCAGATACGCAGTATTTT
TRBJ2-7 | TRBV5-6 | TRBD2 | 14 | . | CASSFGLAGEPRYF | TGTGCCAGCAGCTTTGGGCTAGCGGGAGAGCCACGTTACTTC
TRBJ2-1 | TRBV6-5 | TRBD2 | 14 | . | CASSRDYTYNEQFF | TGTGCCAGCAGCCGGGACTATACCTACAATGAGCAGTTCTTC
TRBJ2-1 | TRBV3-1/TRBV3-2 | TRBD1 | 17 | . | CASSHGQGRSRYNEQFF | TGTGCCAGCAGCCACGGACAGGGGCGTAGTCGCTACAATGAGCAGTTCTTC
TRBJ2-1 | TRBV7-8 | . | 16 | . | CASSLVSRGYYNEQFF | TGTGCCAGCAGCTTAGTTTCTCGGGGTTACTACAATGAGCAGTTCTTC
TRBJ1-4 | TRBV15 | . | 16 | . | CATSRDKTVFNEKLFF | TGTGCCACCAGCAGAGATAAGACAGTTTTTAATGAAAAACTGTTTTTT
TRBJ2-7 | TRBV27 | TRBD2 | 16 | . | CASSFRGGAGSYEQYF | TGTGCCAGCAGTTTCCGGGGGGGGGCAGGTTCCTACGAGCAGTACTTC
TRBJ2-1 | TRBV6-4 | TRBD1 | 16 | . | CASSPGTGISYNEQFF | TGTGCCAGCAGTCCCGGGACAGGGATCTCCTACAATGAGCAGTTCTTC
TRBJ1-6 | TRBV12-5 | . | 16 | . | CASGGMGAPVNSPLHF | TGTGCTAGTGGGGGGATGGGGGCCCCTGTAAATTCACCCCTCCACTTT
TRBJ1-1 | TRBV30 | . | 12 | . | CAWTAGLLEAFF | TGTGCCTGGACCGCGGGCCTACTTGAAGCTTTCTTT
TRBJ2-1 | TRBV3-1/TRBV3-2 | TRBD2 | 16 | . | CASSRTSGGSYNEQFF | TGTGCCAGCAGCCGGACTAGCGGGGGGTCCTACAATGAGCAGTTCTTC
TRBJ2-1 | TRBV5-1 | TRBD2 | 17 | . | CASSARAQRGGQGEQFF | TGCGCCAGCAGCGCCCGAGCCCAGCGGGGGGGCCAAGGTGAGCAGTTCTTC
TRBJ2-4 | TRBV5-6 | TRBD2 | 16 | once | CASSHRRLAGGTFQYF | TGTGCCAGCAGTCACCGAAGACTAGCGGGGGGGACCTTTCAGTACTTC